A single sample is the source of the 30 T cell receptor beta chains below, sequenced in a study of T cell repertoires in cytomegalovirus infection. TCRdb itself ran the reads through MiXCR, one entry per CDR3 protein. The sample includes under 850,000 distinct CDR3 sequences, approximately 34% of them seen just once. The sequenced sample consisted of PBMCs. Receptors were obtained from a human donor in good health (CMV status not recorded). Some clones in this sample may be carry-over from other donors' samples.

This chain joins TRBV30 and TRBJ1-6; the D is unclear. This CDR3 is 15 amino acids long. CDR1 and CDR2 from the germline V gene are GTSNPN and SVGIG (reference sequence). The germline V and J ends were trimmed by 3 bases and 2 bases, with 11 bases remaining between them. CDR3: CAWSVRDPYNSPLHF. The CDR3 DNA sequence: TGTGCCTGGAGCGTCCGAGATCCCTATAATTCACCCCTCCACTTT.

The chain employs TRBV28 and TRBJ2-3; maybe TRBD1 (6 bases). In germline, CDR1 is MDHEN, CDR2 SYDVKM. V was pared by 6 bases and J by 0 bases, with 13 bases between. This CDR3 region has 15 residues. This chain's CDR3 is CASRSGTSSTDTQYF. As DNA, the CDR3 is TGTGCCAGCAGATCCGGGACATCAAGCACAGATACGCAGTATTTT. Full variable domain (missing parts from reference TRBV28 and TRBJ2-3): DVKVTQSSRYLVKRTGEKVFLECVQDMDHENMFWYRQDPGLGLRLIYFSYDVKMKEKGDIPEGYSVSREKKERFSLILESASTNQTSMYLCASRSGTSSTDTQYFGPGTRLTVL.

As for this clonotype: The missing conserved phenylalanine or tryptophan at the end of this CDR3 makes a read error likely. The rearrangement links TRBV20-1 to TRBJ2-5; 9 nucleotides match TRBD1. The trim removed 6 bases at V and 5 bases at J, leaving 7 bases unmatched. The CDR3 length is 13 residues. The germline CDR1 and CDR2 sequences are DFQATT and SNEGSKA (reference sequence). For the CDR3, the DNA is TGCAGTGCAACAGGGGGCGCTCCGGAGACCCAGTACTTA. Translated: CSATGGAPETQYL.

Points on this clonotype: One base away lies a much larger clone, so this may be a sequencing read error. This chain joins TRBV29-1 and TRBJ1-2; D unresolved. The germline CDR1 and CDR2 sequences are SQVTM and ANQGSEA. V shed 1 base and J shed 8 bases, with 8 bases lying between them. CDR3 length: 11 amino acids. DNA for the CDR3: TGCAGCGTTGAAGGACACGAGGGCTACACCTTC. Encoded protein: CSVEGHEGYTF.

The chain combines TRBV20-1 with TRBJ1-6, with D possibly matching TRBD1 (5 bases). The CDR3 consists of 15 residues. Trimming stripped 3 bases from V and 8 bases from J, with 17 bases between. From germline, CDR1 is DFQATT and CDR2 SNEGSKA (reference sequence). The CDR3 DNA is TGCAGTGCTAGTCCGAATGGGCAGGGTCATTCACCCCTCCACTTT. The encoded protein is CSASPNGQGHSPLHF.

The genes are TRBV28 and TRBJ1-2; D is possibly TRBD1 (6 bases). The V and J ends lost 6 bases and 4 bases respectively, with 12 bases between them. Germline V gene lookup returns CDR1 MDHEN and CDR2 SYDVKM. This CDR3 comprises 13 residues. The CDR3 region has the DNA TGTGCCAGCAGCCAGACAGGATTCTATGGCTACACCTTC. Translated, it gives CASSQTGFYGYTF.

The gene calls are TRBV30 and TRBJ1-1; the D gene is possibly TRBD1 (5 bases). CDR3 length: 15 residues. The germline V gene encodes CDR1 GTSNPN and CDR2 SVGIG (reference sequence). Trimming left V 1 base short and J 0 bases short, with 12 bases between. The CDR3 DNA is TGTGCCTGGAGTGGACAGAAACTGCTGAACACTGAAGCTTTCTTT. It codes for CAWSGQKLLNTEAFF.

This clonotype appeared a few times. The rearrangement links TRBV7-3 to TRBJ2-7, with 8 bases identical to TRBD1. V shed 0 bases, J shed 3 bases, and the junction held 4 bases outside the gene matches. CDR1 and CDR2 from the germline V gene are SGHTA and FQGTGA. The CDR3 is made up of 15 amino acids. CDR3 sequence reads: CASSLTPGGRYEQYF. The DNA of the CDR3 is TGTGCCAGCAGCTTAACGCCAGGGGGCCGCTACGAGCAGTACTTC. Full variable domain (missing parts from reference TRBV7-3 and TRBJ2-7): GAGVSQTPSNKVTEKGKYVELRCDPISGHTALYWYRQSLGQGPEFLIYFQGTGAADDSGLPNDRFFAVRPEGSVSTLKIQRTERGDSAVYLCASSLTPGGRYEQYFGPGTRLTVT.

The chain joins TRBV7-2 to TRBJ2-5, with D possibly being TRBD2 (6 bases). Germline V gene lookup returns CDR1 SGHTA and CDR2 FQGNSA. V dropped 4 bases and J dropped 2 bases, with 14 bases sitting between them. The CDR3 is made up of 15 amino acids. The CDR3 sequence: CASSSQGTRQETQYF. The CDR3 DNA reads as TGTGCCAGCAGCTCACAAGGGACTCGGCAAGAGACCCAGTACTTC.

This chain links TRBV12-3 or TRBV12-4 with TRBJ2-3; TRBD2 matches at 12 bases. V shed 10 bases and J 0 bases; nucleotides not matched to a gene: 11. The CDR3 is 17 amino acids. CDR3 sequence: CATKLAGGPWSTDTQYF. Written as DNA, the CDR3 is TGTGCCACCAAGCTAGCGGGAGGGCCTTGGAGCACAGATACGCAGTATTTT.

The chain carries TRBV6-1 and TRBJ1-5; 12 bases fit TRBD1. The CDR3 runs to 15 residues. V dropped 5 bases and J dropped 7; count of bases not matched to a gene: 6. The germline gives CDR1 MNHNS, CDR2 SASEGT. The CDR3 protein is CASSKGQGAGQPQHF. The CDR3, as DNA: TGTGCCAGCAGTAAGGGACAGGGGGCAGGCCAGCCCCAGCATTTT.

The chain combines TRBV12-3 or TRBV12-4 with TRBJ1-5; no clear D. V gave up 6 bases and J gave up 7 bases, with 10 bases separating them. CDR3 length: 12 residues. The CDR3 bases are TGTGCCAGCAGCGTCCGAGGGCAGCCCCAGCATTTT. Protein product: CASSVRGQPQHF.

Of note for this clonotype: It may be a read error: a sequence one base away is much more abundant. The genes are TRBV6-5 and TRBJ2-2; TRBD1 agrees at 12 bases. The V gene's germline CDR1 is MNHEY and CDR2 SVGAGI. J lost 7 bases, V lost 6 bases, and 6 bases had no gene match. The CDR3 sequence is 15 residues long. CDR3 amino acids: CASRAGTGGIGELFF. In nucleotides, the CDR3 is TGTGCCAGCAGGGCTGGGACAGGGGGCATCGGGGAGCTGTTTTTT.

To note about this clonotype: This is likely a read error, given that the CDR3 carries no conserved phenylalanine or tryptophan at its end. V is TRBV7-2 and J is TRBJ2-1; TRBD2 matches 7 bases. V lost 2 bases and J lost 2; bases outside the gene matches: 3. The CDR3 sequence is 15 residues long. CDR1 is SGHTA and CDR2 is FQGNSA in the germline V gene. CDR3 protein: CASSLSGLAYNEQFC. The CDR3 nucleotides are TGTGCCAGCAGCTTATCTGGACTAGCCTACAATGAGCAGTTCTGC.

Only a few counts were recorded for this clonotype. The J gene is TRBJ1-2, the V gene TRBV10-3, with 8 bases matching TRBD1. Germline V gene data show CDR1 as ENHRY and CDR2 as SYGVKD. Trimming took 11 bases from V and 0 from J; bases not matched to a gene: 8. The CDR3 is 14 residues long. CDR3 sequence reads: CASMDRVANYGYTF. As DNA, the CDR3 is TGTGCCTCAATGGACAGGGTGGCTAACTATGGCTACACCTTC.

The chain recombines TRBV5-1 with TRBJ1-2; D perhaps matches TRBD1 (6 bases). The germline V gene encodes CDR1 SGHRS and CDR2 YFSETQ. V lost 0 bases, J lost 6 bases, and 12 bases lay in between. This CDR3 comprises 14 residues. CDR3 sequence: CASSLEGVTDGYTF. In DNA form, the CDR3 reads TGCGCCAGCAGCTTGGAGGGGGTTACGGATGGCTACACCTTC. The full variable domain, in which reference TRBV5-1 and TRBJ1-2 provide the parts outside the CDR3, is KAGVTQTPRYLIKTRGQQVTLSCSPISGHRSVSWYQQTPGQGLQFLFEYFSETQRNKGNFPGRFSGRQFSNSRSEMNVSTLELGDSALYLCASSLEGVTDGYTFGSGTRLTVV.

In this sample, this clonotype turned up a few times. The chain recombines TRBV12-3 or TRBV12-4 with TRBJ1-3, with D possibly being TRBD1 (5 bases). Trimming took off 6 bases at V and 4 bases at J, with 13 bases between the two ends. This CDR3 contains 14 residues. The CDR3, as DNA: TGTGCCAGCAGCCCAGGGTTTGAGGGAAACACCATATATTTT. Protein product: CASSPGFEGNTIYF.

This clonotype turned up a few times. This chain links TRBV20-1 with TRBJ2-3; D call uncertain. CDR1 is DFQATT, CDR2 SNEGSKA, per germline (reference sequence). V lost 6 bases and J 1 base, leaving 11 bases between the germline ends. CDR3 size: 13 residues. CDR3 DNA: TGCAGTGCCCCCCACCCGGGCACAGATACGCAGTATTTT. Translating it yields CSAPHPGTDTQYF.

Note on this clonotype: With a much larger clone just one base away, this may be a read error. V and J are TRBV7-3 and TRBJ2-2; no reliable D call. Germline CDR1 reads SGHTA; CDR2 reads FQGTGA. CDR3 length: 12 amino acids. The CDR3 DNA reads TGTGCCAGCAGCCTACCGACTGGGGATCTGTTTTTT. Residues: CASSLPTGDLFF.

V usage is TRBV15 and J usage is TRBJ1-2, with a tentative D call TRBD1 (5 bases). This CDR3 region has 14 residues. The germline V gene has CDR1 LNHNV and CDR2 YYDKDF (reference sequence). Deletions cut 1 base from V and 6 bases from J, with 12 bases between. The CDR3 DNA reads as TGTGCCACCAGCAGAGCCTTGGGGCCCGATGGCTACACCTTC. Translating it yields CATSRALGPDGYTF.

The V gene is TRBV7-2, the J gene TRBJ2-7; D is ambiguous. V lost 4 bases and J lost 6, with 13 bases in between. Germline V gives CDR1 SGHTA, CDR2 FQGNSA. CDR3 length: 13 residues. CDR3 region: CASSSFSDFEQYF. The DNA for the CDR3 is TGTGCCAGCAGCTCCTTTTCGGATTTCGAGCAGTACTTC. The whole variable domain, remainder taken from reference TRBV7-2 and TRBJ2-7, is GAGVSQSPSNKVTEKGKDVELRCDPISGHTALYWYRQSLGQGLEFLIYFQGNSAPDKSGLPSDRFSAERTGGSVSTLTIQRTQQEDSAVYLCASSSFSDFEQYFGPGTRLTVT.

This clonotype turned up a few times. The chain is built from TRBV10-3 and TRBJ1-6; no definite D call. V was shortened by 4 bases and J by 9 bases, with 13 bases between the two germline ends. CDR1 is ENHRY and CDR2 is SYGVKD in the germline V gene. The CDR3 is 14 amino acids. The CDR3 sequence: CAISVEGDGSPLHF. CDR3 nucleotides: TGTGCCATCAGTGTGGAGGGAGATGGTTCACCCCTCCACTTT.

This clonotype came up many times. The rearrangement uses TRBV7-6 and TRBJ1-4; no reliable D call. The V gene's germline CDR1 is SGHVS and CDR2 FNYEAQ. The CDR3 loop spans 13 amino acids. V dropped 5 bases and J dropped 8 bases, with 12 bases sitting between them. The chain's CDR3 is CASSATGREKLFF. The CDR3 DNA follows: TGTGCCAGCAGCGCAACCGGTCGGGAAAAACTGTTTTTT.

Details on this clonotype: The germline gene is not matched at one end of the junction; a read error may be the cause. The chain is built from TRBV25-1 and TRBJ1-4, with D perhaps matching TRBD1 (5 bases). Germline values: CDR1 MGHDK, CDR2 SYGVNS. This CDR3 is 15 amino acids long. The CDR3 reads CASSEGVTTNVKLVF. For the CDR3, the DNA is TGTGCCAGCAGTGAGGGGGTTACAACTAATGTAAAACTGGTTTTT.

J is TRBJ2-7 and V is TRBV7-2; 9 bases line up with TRBD2. CDR1 is SGHTA, CDR2 FQGNSA, per germline. V lost 5 bases and J lost 6; bases outside the gene matches: 8. The CDR3 contains 14 residues. CDR3 bases: TGTGCCAGCAGCCAGGCTAGCGGGGTTCTCGAGCAGTACTTC. It translates to CASSQASGVLEQYF.

There are a few counts of this clonotype. This chain links TRBV10-3 with TRBJ2-7; D uncertain. CDR3 length equals 13 residues. V gave up 2 bases and J gave up 2 bases, with 7 bases separating them. Per germline, CDR1 ENHRY and CDR2 SYGVKD. The CDR3 nucleotides read TGTGCCATCAGTGAGGGCCAGCCCTACGAGCAGTACTTC. Encoded protein: CAISEGQPYEQYF.

This clonotype has only a few counts. The J gene is TRBJ1-1, the V gene TRBV7-8; D is possibly TRBD1 (5 bases). CDR3 length: 13 amino acids. Germline V CDR1 and CDR2: SGHVS, FQNEAQ. Trimming pared 5 bases from V and 8 bases from J, leaving 15 bases between. The DNA for the CDR3 is TGTGCCAGCAGCCCACAGCCGGCAGGGGAAGCTTTCTTT. This codes for CASSPQPAGEAFF. Filled out from reference TRBV7-8 and TRBJ1-1, the complete variable domain reads GAGVSQSPRYKVAKRGQDVALRCDPISGHVSLFWYQQALGQGPEFLTYFQNEAQLDKSGLPSDRFFAERPEGSVSTLKIQRTQQEDSAVYLCASSPQPAGEAFFGQGTRLTVV.

The V call is TRBV28, the J call TRBJ2-7; 9 bases map to TRBD1. The CDR3 consists of 15 residues. From germline, CDR1 is MDHEN and CDR2 SYDVKM. V trimming: 4 bases; J trimming: 0 bases; junction bases outside the gene matches: 4. CDR3 DNA sequence: TGTGCCAGCAGTTCGACAGGGGGTGTCTCCTACGAGCAGTACTTC. Protein product: CASSSTGGVSYEQYF.

This clonotype has just a few counts. The chain uses TRBV7-6 and TRBJ1-2, with unresolved D. The CDR3 is 15 amino acids. The V end was cut by 4 bases, the J end by 0 bases, with 12 bases between. Germline V lookup: CDR1 SGHVS, CDR2 FNYEAQ. The chain's CDR3 is CASSSAAPANYGYTF. The CDR3 DNA reads as TGTGCCAGCAGCTCAGCGGCACCAGCTAACTATGGCTACACCTTC.

V is TRBV24-1 and J is TRBJ2-2; the match to TRBD1 covers 10 bases. The J segment lost 6 bases and the V segment lost 4 bases, leaving 7 bases of the junction unmatched. The CDR3 consists of 16 residues. CDR1 KGHDR and CDR2 SFDVKD come from the germline V gene. The CDR3 region has the DNA TGTGCCACCAGTGAGCCGACCGGGACAGGGGCCGGGGAGCTGTTTTTT. Residues: CATSEPTGTGAGELFF.